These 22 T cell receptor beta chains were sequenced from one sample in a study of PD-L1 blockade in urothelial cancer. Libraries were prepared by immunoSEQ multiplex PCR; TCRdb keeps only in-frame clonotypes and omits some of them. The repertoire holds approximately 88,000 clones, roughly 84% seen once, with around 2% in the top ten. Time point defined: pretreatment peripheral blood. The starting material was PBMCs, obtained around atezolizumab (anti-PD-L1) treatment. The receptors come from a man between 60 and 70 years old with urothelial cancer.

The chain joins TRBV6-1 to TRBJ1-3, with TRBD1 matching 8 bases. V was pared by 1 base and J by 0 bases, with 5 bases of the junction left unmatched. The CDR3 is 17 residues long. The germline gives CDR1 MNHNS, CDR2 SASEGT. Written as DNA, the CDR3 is TGTGCCAGCAGTGAAGTAGGTCAGGGGGCCTCTGGAAACACCATATATTTT. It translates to CASSEVGQGASGNTIYF.

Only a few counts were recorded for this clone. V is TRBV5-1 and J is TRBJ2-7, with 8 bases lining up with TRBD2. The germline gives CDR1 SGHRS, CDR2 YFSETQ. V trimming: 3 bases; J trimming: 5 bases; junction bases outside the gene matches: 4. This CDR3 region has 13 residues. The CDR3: CASSSGGLHEQYF. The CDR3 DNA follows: TGCGCCAGCAGCTCGGGAGGGCTCCACGAGCAGTACTTC.

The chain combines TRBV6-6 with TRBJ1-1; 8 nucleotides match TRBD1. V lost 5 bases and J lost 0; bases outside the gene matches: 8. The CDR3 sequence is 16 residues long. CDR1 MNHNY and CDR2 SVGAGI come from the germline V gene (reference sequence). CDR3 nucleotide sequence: TGTGCCAGCAGTCAGAGGGACAGGCTCATGAACACTGAAGCTTTCTTT. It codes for CASSQRDRLMNTEAFF.

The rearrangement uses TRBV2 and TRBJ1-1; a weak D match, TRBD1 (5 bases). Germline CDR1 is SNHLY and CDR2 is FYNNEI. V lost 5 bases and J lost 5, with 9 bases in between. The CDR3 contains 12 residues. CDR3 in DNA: TGTGCCAGCAGTCAGGGAGGAACTGAAGCTTTCTTT. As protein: CASSQGGTEAFF.

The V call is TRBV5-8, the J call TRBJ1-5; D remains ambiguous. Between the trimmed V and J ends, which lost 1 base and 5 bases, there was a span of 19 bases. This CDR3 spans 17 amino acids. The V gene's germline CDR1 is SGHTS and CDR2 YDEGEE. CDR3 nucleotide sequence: TGTGCCAGCAGCTTGAGCCCAACGGGGTCGGCGGATCAGCCCCAGCATTTT. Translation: CASSLSPTGSADQPQHF.

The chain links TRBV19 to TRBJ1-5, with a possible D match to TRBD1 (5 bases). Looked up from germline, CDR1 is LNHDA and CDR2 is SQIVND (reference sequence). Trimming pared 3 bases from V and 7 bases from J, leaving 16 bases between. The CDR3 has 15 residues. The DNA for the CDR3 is TGTGCCAGTAGTATCACCCGACAGCTATGGCAGCCCCAGCATTTT. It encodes CASSITRQLWQPQHF.

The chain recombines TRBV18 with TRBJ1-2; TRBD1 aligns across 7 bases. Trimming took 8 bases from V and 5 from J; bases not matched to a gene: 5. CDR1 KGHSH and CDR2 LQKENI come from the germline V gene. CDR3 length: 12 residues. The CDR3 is CASRQGLYGYTF. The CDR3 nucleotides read TGTGCCAGCCGACAGGGCCTATATGGCTACACCTTC.

CDR3 coding DNA: TGCGCCAGCAGCTTGGCCCCAGCGGGGGGGCAAGAGACCCAGTACTTC. Translated, it gives CASSLAPAGGQETQYF. This chain connects TRBV5-1 to TRBJ2-5; 10 nucleotides line up with TRBD2. Germline V gives CDR1 SGHRS, CDR2 YFSETQ. J gave up 2 bases and V 0 bases, and 4 bases lay outside the gene matches. The CDR3 length is 16 residues.

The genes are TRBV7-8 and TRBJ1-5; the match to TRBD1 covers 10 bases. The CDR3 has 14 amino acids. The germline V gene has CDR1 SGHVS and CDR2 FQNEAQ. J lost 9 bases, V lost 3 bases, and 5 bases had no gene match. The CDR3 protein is CASSLTGGRGPQHF. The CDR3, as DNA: TGTGCCAGCAGCTTGACAGGGGGCCGGGGGCCCCAGCATTTT.

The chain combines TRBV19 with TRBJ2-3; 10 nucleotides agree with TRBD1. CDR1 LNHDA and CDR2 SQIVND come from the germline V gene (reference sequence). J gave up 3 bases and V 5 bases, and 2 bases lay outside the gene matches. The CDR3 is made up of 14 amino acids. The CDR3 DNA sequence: TGTGCCAGTAGTGACAGGGGGCGAACAGATACGCAGTATTTT. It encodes CASSDRGRTDTQYF.

The CDR3 sequence is CASSYPGNTIYF. In DNA form, the CDR3 reads TGTGCCAGCAGTTACCCGGGAAACACCATATATTTT. J is TRBJ1-3 and V is TRBV6-6, with D hard to call. The CDR3 sequence is 12 residues long. The V gene lost 2 bases and the J gene lost 4 bases, with 3 bases spanning the gap. Germline CDR1 and CDR2: MNHNY and SVGAGI (reference sequence).

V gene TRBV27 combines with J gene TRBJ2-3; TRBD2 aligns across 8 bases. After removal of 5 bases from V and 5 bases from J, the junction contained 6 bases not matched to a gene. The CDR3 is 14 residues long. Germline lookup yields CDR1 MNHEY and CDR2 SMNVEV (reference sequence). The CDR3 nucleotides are TGTGCCAGCAGTGTTAGGGGACTAGTAGATACGCAGTATTTT. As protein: CASSVRGLVDTQYF.

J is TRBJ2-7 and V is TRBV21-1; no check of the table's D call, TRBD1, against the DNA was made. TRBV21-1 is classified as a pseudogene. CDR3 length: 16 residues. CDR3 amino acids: CASSPRPAGGYWEQYF. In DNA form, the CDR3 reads TGTGCCAGCAGCCCAAGGCCGGCAGGGGGATATTGGGAGCAGTACTTC.

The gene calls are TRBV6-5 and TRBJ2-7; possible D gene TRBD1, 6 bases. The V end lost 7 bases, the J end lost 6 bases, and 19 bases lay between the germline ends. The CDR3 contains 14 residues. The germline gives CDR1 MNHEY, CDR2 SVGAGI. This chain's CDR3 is CASTLWYQGSEQYF. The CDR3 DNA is TGTGCCAGCACCTTGTGGTACCAGGGGTCCGAGCAGTACTTC.

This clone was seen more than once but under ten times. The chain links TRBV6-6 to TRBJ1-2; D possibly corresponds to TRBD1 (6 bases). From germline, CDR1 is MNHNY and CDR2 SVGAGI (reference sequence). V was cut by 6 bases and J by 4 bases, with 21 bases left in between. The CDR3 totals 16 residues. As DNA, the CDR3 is TGTGCCAGCAGCCCCCGGACAGCCTTATTTTCCTATGGCTACACCTTC. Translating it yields CASSPRTALFSYGYTF.

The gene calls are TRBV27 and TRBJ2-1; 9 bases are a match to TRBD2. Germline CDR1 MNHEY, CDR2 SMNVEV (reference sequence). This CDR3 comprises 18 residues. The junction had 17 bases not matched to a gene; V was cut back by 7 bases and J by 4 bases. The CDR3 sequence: CASTRSGFSGSSYNEQFF. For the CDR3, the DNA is TGTGCCAGCACCCGCTCCGGTTTTAGCGGGAGTTCGTACAATGAGCAGTTCTTC.

The CDR3 reads CATSRDNDRGTEAFF. The CDR3 DNA reads as TGTGCCACCAGCAGAGATAACGACAGGGGCACTGAAGCTTTCTTT. J is TRBJ1-1 and V is TRBV15; TRBD1 matches 8 bases. With 0 bases clipped from V and 4 bases from J, the junction kept 4 bases outside the gene matches. Germline V CDR1 and CDR2: LNHNV, YYDKDF (reference sequence). The CDR3 length is 15 residues.

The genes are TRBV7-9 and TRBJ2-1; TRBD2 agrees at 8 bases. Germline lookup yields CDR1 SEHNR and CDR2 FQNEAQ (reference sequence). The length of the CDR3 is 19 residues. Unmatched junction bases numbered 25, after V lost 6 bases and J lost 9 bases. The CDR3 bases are TGTGCCAGCAGAATATCACCCGATAGCGGGGCAATCGGGTCGGGTGAGCAGTTCTTC. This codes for CASRISPDSGAIGSGEQFF.

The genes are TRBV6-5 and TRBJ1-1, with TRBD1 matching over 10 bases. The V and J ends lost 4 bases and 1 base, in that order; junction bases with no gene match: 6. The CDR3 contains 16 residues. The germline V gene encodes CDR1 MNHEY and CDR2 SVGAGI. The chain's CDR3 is CASSSDRGQGNTEAFF. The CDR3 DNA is TGTGCCAGCAGTTCAGACAGGGGGCAGGGGAACACTGAAGCTTTCTTT.

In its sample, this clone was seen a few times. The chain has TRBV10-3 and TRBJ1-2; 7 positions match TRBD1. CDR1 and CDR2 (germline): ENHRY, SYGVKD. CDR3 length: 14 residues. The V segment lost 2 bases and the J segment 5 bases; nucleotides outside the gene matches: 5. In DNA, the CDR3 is TGTGCCATCAGTGAGGCCACGGGACAGTATGGCTACACCTTC. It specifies CAISEATGQYGYTF.

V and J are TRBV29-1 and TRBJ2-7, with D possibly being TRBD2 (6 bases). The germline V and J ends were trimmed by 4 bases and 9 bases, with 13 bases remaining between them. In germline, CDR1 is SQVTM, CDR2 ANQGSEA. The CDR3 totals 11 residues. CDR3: CSVARDSGQYF. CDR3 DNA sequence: TGCAGCGTTGCCCGGGACTCTGGGCAGTACTTC.

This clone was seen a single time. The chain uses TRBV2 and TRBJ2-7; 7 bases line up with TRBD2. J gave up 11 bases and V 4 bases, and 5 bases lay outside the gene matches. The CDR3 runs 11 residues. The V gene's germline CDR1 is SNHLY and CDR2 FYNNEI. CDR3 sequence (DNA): TGTGCCAGCAGTGGGGAGGGATACGAGTACTTC. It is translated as CASSGEGYEYF.